This T cell receptor beta chain is drawn from a study of cytomegalovirus exposure and HLA in healthy donors. The germline CDR1 and CDR2 sequences are ENHRY and SYGVKD. The CDR3 is 15 residues long. V gave up 2 bases and J gave up 0 bases, with 8 bases separating them. The PCR ran on 60 Vbeta and 13 Jbeta primers. TCRdb's copy holds only in-frame clones and misses some; the assay was immunoSEQ multiplex PCR. Of 200,000 to 300,000 clones detected, around 80% appear once; the ten largest clones hold around 8%. The table lists this clone with a few counts. Input material: PBMCs. The receptor's source is a woman aged 60-75 years in good health and CMV-seropositive. J is TRBJ2-1 and V is TRBV10-3; possible D gene TRBD1, 5 bases. CDR3 DNA sequence: TGTGCCATCAGTGAGGGCAGGGCCTCCTACAATGAGCAGTTCTTC. Its protein is CAISEGRASYNEQFF.